This T cell receptor (beta chain) was found in a study of CD8+CD57+ T cells in acquired aplastic anemia. Study in general: Sorted CD4+ and CD8+ cells gave a mean 3.2 ug DNA, range about 0.19 to 27.4 ug.

Germline CDR1 WSHSY, CDR2 SAAADI. V trimming: 4 bases; J trimming: 0 bases; junction bases outside the gene matches: 6. There are 16 residues in the CDR3. Points from the study as a whole: Comparison of patients with controls identified nearly 30 shared CD8+ CDR3 sequences. Patients versus controls showed no significant CD8+ Simpson's diversity difference.

A remark on this clonotype: What it binds is unknown.

Investigators profiled TCR beta VDJ and CDR3 from genomic DNA template. A single record per CDR3 protein comes from TCRdb applying MiXCR to the reads. The table records about 180,000 distinct CDR3 sequences, 35% to 50% of them present only once. V usage is TRBV10-2 and J usage is TRBJ2-1; TRBD1 aligns across 7 bases. The source is a human donor in good health. Sequencing was performed on sorted CD4+, CD8+, or CD8+CD57+ T cells (not recorded which) from PBMCs. DNA of the CDR3: TGCGCCAGCAGTGCTCAAGGACAGGTCTCCTACAATGAGCAGTTCTTC. It yields the protein CASSAQGQVSYNEQFF.